The 9 T cell receptor beta chains listed next were all sequenced from one sample in a study of cytomegalovirus exposure and HLA in healthy donors. PCR used 60 Vbeta primers and 13 Jbeta primers. Some clones are missing from TCRdb's copy, which holds only in-frame ones; the method was immunoSEQ multiplex PCR. This sample has 150,000 to 200,000 clones; under 90% occur once, and the top ten carry about 0.092%. The material sequenced was PBMCs. The receptors derive from a boy younger than 10 in good health and CMV-seronegative.

The chain links TRBV9 to TRBJ2-5; TRBD2 might be the D (7 bases). This CDR3 is 14 amino acids long. Germline lookup yields CDR1 SGDLS and CDR2 YYNGEE. Trimming stripped 0 bases from V and 11 bases from J, with 17 bases between. CDR3 DNA: TGTGCCAGCAGCGTAGAGGGGGGGGCGGGAGAGCAGTACTTC. Its translation: CASSVEGGAGEQYF.

The rearrangement uses TRBV14 and TRBJ1-1; no clear D gene. V was pared by 1 base and J by 0 bases, with 9 bases between. CDR1 and CDR2 from the germline V gene are SGHDN and FVKESK. This CDR3 is 15 amino acids long. CDR3 sequence: CASSQGGNMNTEAFF. The CDR3 DNA follows: TGTGCCAGCAGCCAAGGAGGGAACATGAACACTGAAGCTTTCTTT.

The V call is TRBV5-5, the J call TRBJ1-1; 11 bases are a match to TRBD1. Germline V CDR1 and CDR2: SGHKS, YYEKEE (reference sequence). V trimming: 0 bases; J trimming: 4 bases; junction bases outside the gene matches: 2. This CDR3 spans 15 amino acids. Here the CDR3 reads CASSLEDRGLTEAFF. The CDR3, as DNA: TGTGCCAGCAGCTTGGAGGACAGGGGGCTCACTGAAGCTTTCTTT.

The J gene is TRBJ2-7, the V gene TRBV5-4; 12 nucleotides line up with TRBD1. Trimming took 2 bases from V and 3 from J; bases not matched to a gene: 6. Germline-derived CDR1 and CDR2 are SGHNT and YYREEE (reference sequence). The CDR3 is 16 amino acids. CDR3: CASSFDRDRGLYEQYF. CDR3 DNA sequence: TGTGCCAGCAGCTTTGACCGGGACAGGGGGCTCTACGAGCAGTACTTC.

V and J are TRBV25-1 and TRBJ2-5; 8 positions agree with TRBD2. J was trimmed by 5 bases and V by 7 bases; bases with no gene match: 6. The CDR3 consists of 13 residues. Germline V gene sequence: CDR1 MGHDK, CDR2 SYGVNS. In DNA form, the CDR3 reads TGTGCCAGCATCGGGGGGGGGTATGAGACCCAGTACTTC. This translates into CASIGGGYETQYF. Together with reference TRBV25-1 and TRBJ2-5, the CDR3 gives the full variable domain: EADIYQTPRYLVIGTGKKITLECSQTMGHDKMYWYQQDPGMELHLIHYSYGVNSTEKGDLSSESTVSRIRTEHFPLTLESARPSHTSQYLCASIGGGYETQYFGPGTRLLVL.

V usage is TRBV7-6 and J usage is TRBJ2-3; D may be TRBD1 (5 bases). Trimming removed 2 bases at V and 3 bases at J, with 33 bases between. The CDR3 extends over 22 amino acids. Germline lookup yields CDR1 SGHVS and CDR2 FNYEAQ. CDR3 sequence reads: CASSLQPPLPRVPGPRTDTQYF. The CDR3 DNA follows: TGTGCCAGCAGCTTACAACCCCCCCTCCCAAGGGTCCCAGGGCCTCGGACAGATACGCAGTATTTT.

The chain is built from TRBV19 and TRBJ1-5; D might be TRBD1 (6 bases). Trimming left V 4 bases short and J 9 bases short, with 13 bases between. The CDR3 covers 13 residues. The germline V gene has CDR1 LNHDA and CDR2 SQIVND (reference sequence). CDR3 residues: CASSTRRGWPQHF. The CDR3 nucleotides are TGTGCCAGTAGTACCCGCAGGGGTTGGCCCCAGCATTTT.

V is TRBV6-1 and J is TRBJ1-5; TRBD1 matches 8 bases. Germline V gives CDR1 MNHNS, CDR2 SASEGT. The CDR3 runs to 14 residues. Trimming removed 6 bases from V and 3 bases from J; junction bases left unmatched: 4. CDR3 residues: CASRGQDPNQPQHF. The DNA of the CDR3 is TGTGCCAGCAGGGGACAGGATCCCAATCAGCCCCAGCATTTT.

The chain couples TRBV29-1 to TRBJ2-7; 7 nucleotides line up with TRBD1. CDR1 and CDR2 from the germline V gene are SQVTM and ANQGSEA. The CDR3 is 17 amino acids. Losses at the gene ends were 4 bases for V and 1 base for J; bases not matched to a gene: 16. The DNA of the CDR3 is TGCAGCGTTGTCTCCCAATTTAAGGGACAGAATTCCTACGAGCAGTACTTC. Amino acids: CSVVSQFKGQNSYEQYF.